This T cell receptor beta chain is from a study of blood T cells in healthy people across ages. Using a J-beta primer mix together with a sample-barcoded 5' primer, a second PCR was run for about 6 to 12 cycles. Any given sample supplied a minimum of 2.5 million CDR3-containing paired-end reads. Each CDR3 protein gets one entry after TCRdb re-called the 5' RACE reads with MiXCR. The sample includes 1.4 million or so distinct CDR3 sequences, roughly 43% of them seen just once. It was roughly 10 milliliters of peripheral blood that were drawn from each donor. No fewer than 6 micrograms of total RNA were isolated from every sample. Trimming pared 4 bases from V and 10 bases from J, leaving 11 bases between. Germline loops: CDR1 MNHEY, CDR2 SVGAGI. The CDR3 sequence is 12 residues long.

The origin of this receptor is a woman aged 18-29 years in good health. The chain employs TRBV6-5 and TRBJ2-4; D is uncertain. What was sequenced was blood. In DNA, the CDR3 is TGTGCCAGCAGTTTCGACCCGAATATTCAGTACTTC. It specifies CASSFDPNIQYF.